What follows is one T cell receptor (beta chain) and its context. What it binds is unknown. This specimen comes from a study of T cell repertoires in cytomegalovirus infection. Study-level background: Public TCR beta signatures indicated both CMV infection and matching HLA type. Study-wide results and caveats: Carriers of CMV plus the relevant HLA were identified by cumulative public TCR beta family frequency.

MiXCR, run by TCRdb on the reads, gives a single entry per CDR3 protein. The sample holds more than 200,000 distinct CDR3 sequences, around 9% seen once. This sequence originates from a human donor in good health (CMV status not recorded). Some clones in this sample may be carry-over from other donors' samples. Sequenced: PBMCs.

The CDR3 spells CSVAQGAYEQYF. For the CDR3, the DNA is TGCAGCGTGGCACAGGGGGCCTACGAGCAGTACTTC. V usage is TRBV29-1 and J usage is TRBJ2-7; the match to TRBD1 covers 8 bases. The trim removed 6 bases at V and 2 bases at J, leaving 3 bases unmatched. The V gene's germline CDR1 is SQVTM and CDR2 ANQGSEA. This CDR3 has 12 residues.